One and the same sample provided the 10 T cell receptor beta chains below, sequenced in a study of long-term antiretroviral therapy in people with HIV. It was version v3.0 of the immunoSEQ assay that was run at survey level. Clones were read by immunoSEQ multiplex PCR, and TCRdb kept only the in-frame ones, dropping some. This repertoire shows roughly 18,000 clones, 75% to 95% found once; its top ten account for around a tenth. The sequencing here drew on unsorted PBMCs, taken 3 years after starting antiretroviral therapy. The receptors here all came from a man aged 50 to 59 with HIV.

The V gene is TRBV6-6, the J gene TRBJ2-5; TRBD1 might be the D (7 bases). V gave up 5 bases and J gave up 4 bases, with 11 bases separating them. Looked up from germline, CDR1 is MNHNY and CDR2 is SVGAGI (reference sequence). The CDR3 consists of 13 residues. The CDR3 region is CASSTQGGETQYF. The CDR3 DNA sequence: TGTGCCAGCAGTACTCAGGGGGGAGAGACCCAGTACTTC.

The CDR3 sequence is CASSPTSGGTSYEQYF. DNA of the CDR3: TGTGCCAGCAGCCCCACTAGCGGGGGAACCTCCTACGAGCAGTACTTC. The gene calls are TRBV5-4 and TRBJ2-7; 11 bases agree with TRBD2. V shed 4 bases, J shed 0 bases, and the junction held 6 bases outside the gene matches. The CDR3 has 16 residues. From germline, CDR1 is SGHNT and CDR2 YYREEE (reference sequence).

CDR3 sequence reads: CASSMGLSYEQYF. CDR3 sequence (DNA): TGTGCCAGCAGCATGGGACTATCCTACGAGCAGTACTTC. The chain links TRBV5-6 to TRBJ2-7; TRBD2 matches at 7 bases. CDR3 length: 13 amino acids. Trimming took 4 bases from V and 1 from J; bases not matched to a gene: 2. Germline V gene sequence: CDR1 SGHDT, CDR2 YYEEEE.

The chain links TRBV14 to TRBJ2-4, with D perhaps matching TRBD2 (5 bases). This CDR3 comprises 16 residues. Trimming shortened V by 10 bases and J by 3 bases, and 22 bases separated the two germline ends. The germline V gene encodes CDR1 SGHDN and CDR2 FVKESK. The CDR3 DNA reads TGTGCCATCCACGCTTCGGGGTCTTCGGGCAAAAACATTCAGTACTTC. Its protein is CAIHASGSSGKNIQYF.

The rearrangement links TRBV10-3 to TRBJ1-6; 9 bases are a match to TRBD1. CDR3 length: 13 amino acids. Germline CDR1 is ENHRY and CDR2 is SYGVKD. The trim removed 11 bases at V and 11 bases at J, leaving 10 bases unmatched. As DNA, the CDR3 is TGTGCCTCCAACCGGGACAGGGAAACACCCCTCCACTTT. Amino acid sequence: CASNRDRETPLHF.

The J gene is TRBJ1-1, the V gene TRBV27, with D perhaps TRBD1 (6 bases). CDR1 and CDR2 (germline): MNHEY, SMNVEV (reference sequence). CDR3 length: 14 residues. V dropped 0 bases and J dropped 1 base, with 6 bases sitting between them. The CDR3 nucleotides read TGTGCCAGCAGTTTATCCAGGGGGAACACTGAAGCTTTCTTT. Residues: CASSLSRGNTEAFF.

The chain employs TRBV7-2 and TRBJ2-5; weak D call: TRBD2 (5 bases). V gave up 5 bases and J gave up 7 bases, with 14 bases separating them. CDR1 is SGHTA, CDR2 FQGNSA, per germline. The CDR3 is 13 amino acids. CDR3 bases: TGTGCCAGCAGCCTTGGGCGGGCCGGGACCCAGTACTTC. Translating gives CASSLGRAGTQYF.

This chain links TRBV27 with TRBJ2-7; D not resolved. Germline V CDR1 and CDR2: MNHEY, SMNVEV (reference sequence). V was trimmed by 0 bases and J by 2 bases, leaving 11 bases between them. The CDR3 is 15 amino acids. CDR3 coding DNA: TGTGCCAGCAGTTTATCGATGCAGGCCGCCTACGAGCAGTACTTC. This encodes CASSLSMQAAYEQYF.

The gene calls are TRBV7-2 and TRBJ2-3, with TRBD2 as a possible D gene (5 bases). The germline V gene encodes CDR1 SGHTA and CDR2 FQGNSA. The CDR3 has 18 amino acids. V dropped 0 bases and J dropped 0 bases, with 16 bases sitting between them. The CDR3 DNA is TGTGCCAGCAGCTTAGCGCGAATACTAGGTCCTAGCACAGATACGCAGTATTTT. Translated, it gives CASSLARILGPSTDTQYF.

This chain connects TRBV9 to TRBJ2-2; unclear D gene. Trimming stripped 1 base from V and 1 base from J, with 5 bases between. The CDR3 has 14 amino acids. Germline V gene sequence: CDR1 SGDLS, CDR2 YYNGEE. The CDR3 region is CASSVKGNTGELFF. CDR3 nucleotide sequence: TGTGCCAGCAGCGTAAAGGGGAACACCGGGGAGCTGTTTTTT.